This T cell receptor beta chain appears in the sequencing data of a study of yellow fever vaccine responses in identical twins. One entry per CDR3 protein, called by TCRdb with MiXCR from the RT-PCR reads. The table lists some 11,000 distinct CDR3 sequences, approximately 80% of them singletons. Trimming took 5 bases from V and 0 from J, leaving 17 bases between them. This CDR3 region has 16 residues. Germline loops: CDR1 PRHDT, CDR2 FYEKMQ (reference sequence). The starting material was T cells from blood (PBMCs), unsorted or a sorted subset (not recorded which), obtained before or after yellow fever vaccination (not recorded which). The sequence derives from a woman aged 18-29 years who received the yellow fever vaccine. V and J are TRBV13 and TRBJ2-7; the D gene is possibly TRBD1 (6 bases). CDR3 coding DNA: TGTGCCAGCAGCGCCAGGGCAGGGGTCGTCTCCTACGAGCAGTACGTC. Its translation is CASSARAGVVSYEQYV.